This TCR beta chain was sequenced during a study of blood T cell repertoires in COVID-19 (dated by TCRdb to about 2020). In the study overall: Collaborator samples came from the United States, Italy and Spain and covered acute and convalescent phases of COVID-19. Samples came from the ongoing ImmuneRACE study (first 160 participants) plus 1,254 subjects from 6 global collaborators. The prospective study material was composed of cDNA or gDNA derived from T cells, B-cell-depleted T cells, or PBMCs. HLA class I and class II types, where available, came from metadata supplied by the sample provider rather than from assay-based typing. The sample metadata nearly always contained a de-identified subject ID, COVID-19 status, age in years and sex. Subjects who had been exposed to COVID-19, were actively infected with it, or had recovered from it provided the deeply sampled blood TCRbeta repertoires that made up the dataset. A freely available public database, intended as a resource for researchers studying the immune response to SARS-CoV-2, is where the repertoires were released. Beyond this particular receptor, the publication reports: The quantity of clinical and demographic metadata differed by source and by participant and was supplied without curation.

Concerning this clone: Its antigen target is currently unknown. No base qualities exist here, and no much larger clone lies one base off it.

The CDR3, cysteine through phenylalanine, is 15 amino acids long. Just the 45-base CDR3 DNA is kept, in frame starting at base 1. Taken from the germline V gene, the CDR1 and CDR2 loops are SGHVS and FQNEAQ. V ends up 5 bases short and J 8 bases short, with an unmatched junction base count of 12. The immunoSEQ Assay, a bias-controlled multiplex PCR, was used to amplify TCRbeta CDR3 regions from genomic DNA. The authors' pipeline ran thus. Nucleated cell counts per sample were estimated from amplification of reference gene primers within the assay. Sequence reads were collapsed and filtered to measure the absolute abundance of every unique TCRbeta CDR3 rearrangement. Productive Simpson clonality was computed per sample as the square root of Simpson's diversity index over productive rearrangements. Sourced from immuneACCESS, this table was stored by TCRdb with only in-frame sequences that have V and J called. A share of the clones is absent; for the studies checked, an unresolved V gene accounts for under half, and the remainder has no known explanation. For V, J and clone size, that table is used; D and trimming come from the DNA. The sample contains fewer than 600,000 clones, roughly 90% of them found a single time. Clones ranked in the top ten supply about 2% of the sample.

Enrolling through a virtual design, the prospective study's participants ranged in age from about 18 to 89 years and lived across 24 United States geographic areas. In the prospective study, cohorts were assigned on the basis of participant-reported clinical history obtained from a screening survey and a study questionnaire. For ImmuneRACE Cohort 3, a participant was defined as recovered based on two consecutive negative NP/OP PCR tests, clearance by a healthcare professional, or resolution of symptoms. Each participant in the prospective study had whole blood, serum and a nasopharyngeal or oropharyngeal swab collected by mobile phlebotomists. Over a 2-month period, participants in the prospective study had the option of providing additional blood draws and questionnaires. Blood samples from the prospective study were shipped frozen or at room temperature prior to DNA extraction.

The TCR was taken from a woman aged 40-49 years who had recovered from COVID-19. Sequenced input: PBMCs or T cells enriched from blood (not recorded which). This receptor chain uses TRBV7-8 and TRBJ1-2, and TRBD1 aligns with 9 junction nucleotides. The nucleotides are TGTGCCAGCAGCCCCGGGACAGGGTGGATAGGCGGCTACACCTTC. This sequence encodes CASSPGTGWIGGYTF.